Below are 25 T cell receptor beta chains sequenced from a single sample in a study of cytomegalovirus exposure and HLA in healthy donors. The PCR used 60 Vbeta and 13 Jbeta primers. Sequencing used immunoSEQ multiplex PCR; TCRdb keeps in-frame clones, though not all of them. The data show 150,000 to 170,000 clones, with about 84% seen just once and around 5.6% held by the top ten. Sequenced input: PBMCs. Receptors originate from a woman between 40 and 55 years old in good health and CMV-seropositive.

The count of this clone is one. The chain joins TRBV7-9 to TRBJ2-3; the D gene is possibly TRBD2 (6 bases). The CDR3 is 15 amino acids. The V gene's germline CDR1 is SEHNR and CDR2 FQNEAQ (reference sequence). The ends were cut back, 3 bases at V and 1 base at J, with 11 bases in the middle. CDR3 amino acids: CASSFGGRGTDTQYF. CDR3 nucleotides: TGTGCCAGCAGCTTTGGGGGGAGAGGCACAGATACGCAGTATTTT.

This chain joins TRBV5-1 and TRBJ2-3; 9 bases map to TRBD1. Trimming took 0 bases from V and 0 from J; bases not matched to a gene: 2. The germline V gene has CDR1 SGHRS and CDR2 YFSETQ. This CDR3 has 16 residues. This chain's CDR3 is CASSLDGQGSTDTQYF. The CDR3 DNA follows: TGCGCCAGCAGCTTGGACGGACAGGGGAGCACAGATACGCAGTATTTT.

The chain links TRBV19 to TRBJ2-5, with 7 bases aligning to TRBD2. Trimming at V came to 3 bases and at J to 5 bases, leaving 9 bases not matched to a gene. The germline CDR1 and CDR2 sequences are LNHDA and SQIVND (reference sequence). The CDR3 sequence is 15 residues long. The CDR3 region is CASSILGAGAETQYF. The CDR3 DNA reads TGTGCCAGTAGTATCTTAGGCGCGGGAGCGGAGACCCAGTACTTC. The full variable domain, its missing parts supplied by reference TRBV19 and TRBJ2-5, is DGGITQSPKYLFRKEGQNVTLSCEQNLNHDAMYWYRQDPGQGLRLIYYSQIVNDFQKGDIAEGYSVSREKKESFPLTVTSAQKNPTAFYLCASSILGAGAETQYFGPGTRLLVL.

The chain combines TRBV15 with TRBJ2-7; D is possibly TRBD2 (6 bases). From germline, CDR1 is LNHNV and CDR2 YYDKDF (reference sequence). CDR3 size: 20 residues. V lost 0 bases and J 3 bases, leaving 27 bases between the germline ends. CDR3 amino acids: CATSRDLPMPGGKKLYEQYF. CDR3 nucleotides: TGTGCCACCAGCAGAGATCTGCCCATGCCCGGCGGGAAGAAACTCTACGAGCAGTACTTC.

The gene calls are TRBV10-3 and TRBJ1-1; D is unresolved. Trimming took off 2 bases at V and 7 bases at J, with 14 bases between the two ends. Germline CDR1 is ENHRY and CDR2 is SYGVKD. The CDR3 sequence is 14 residues long. Here the CDR3 DNA reads TGTGCCATCAGTGAGCCCGGGAAAGGGCTTGAAGCTTTCTTT. Residues: CAISEPGKGLEAFF.

In its sample, this clone was seen many times. The chain recombines TRBV19 with TRBJ2-1, with 7 bases that match TRBD2. In germline, CDR1 is LNHDA, CDR2 SQIVND (reference sequence). The trim removed 6 bases at V and 8 bases at J, leaving 10 bases unmatched. This CDR3 comprises 14 residues. The CDR3 protein is CASRNGRPPDEQFF. CDR3 DNA: TGTGCCAGTAGAAACGGGAGGCCCCCCGATGAGCAGTTCTTC.

The chain uses TRBV6-6 and TRBJ1-2, with 9 positions matching TRBD1. J gave up 5 bases and V 8 bases, and 12 bases lay outside the gene matches. Looked up from germline, CDR1 is MNHNY and CDR2 is SVGAGI (reference sequence). The CDR3 consists of 15 residues. The CDR3 DNA follows: TGTGCCAGCGTGGAGTCGGGGACAGGGTCGTATGGCTACACCTTC. This translates into CASVESGTGSYGYTF.

This clone was seen only once. The chain links TRBV27 to TRBJ2-7; a weak D match, TRBD1 (5 bases). V was shortened by 3 bases and J by 6 bases, with 12 bases between the two germline ends. Germline loops: CDR1 MNHEY, CDR2 SMNVEV (reference sequence). This CDR3 comprises 13 residues. DNA of the CDR3: TGTGCCAGCAGTTTTGCCAGGGCAGGCGAGCAGTACTTC. This sequence encodes CASSFARAGEQYF.

This clone was seen ten or more times. V and J are TRBV6-5 and TRBJ2-3; D may be TRBD1 (6 bases). Germline V CDR1 and CDR2: MNHEY, SVGAGI. The CDR3 has 15 amino acids. The V end lost 5 bases, the J end lost 2 bases, and 14 bases lay between the germline ends. For the CDR3, the DNA is TGTGCCAGCAGTCCCCGGACAGACTTCACAGATACGCAGTATTTT. Its translation is CASSPRTDFTDTQYF.

This clone was seen a few times. V gene TRBV28 combines with J gene TRBJ1-2; D is ambiguous. V was cut by 6 bases and J by 0 bases, with 14 bases left in between. The CDR3 is made up of 15 amino acids. CDR1 and CDR2 from the germline V gene are MDHEN and SYDVKM. The CDR3 protein is CASSRMGGTNYGYTF. CDR3 DNA: TGTGCCAGCAGCCGAATGGGAGGAACTAACTATGGCTACACCTTC.

This chain connects TRBV30 to TRBJ2-1; tentatively, D is TRBD1 (6 bases). CDR3 length: 17 amino acids. Germline CDR1 reads GTSNPN; CDR2 reads SVGIG (reference sequence). Deletions cut 0 bases from V and 2 bases from J, with 17 bases between. The CDR3 DNA follows: TGTGCCTGGAGTGTACGAGTCGGGACACCCCCCTACAATGAGCAGTTCTTC. Protein: CAWSVRVGTPPYNEQFF. The whole variable domain, filled in from reference TRBV30 and TRBJ2-1, reads SQTIHQWPATLVQPVGSPLSLECTVEGTSNPNLYWYRQAAGRGLQLLFYSVGIGQISSEVPQNLSASRPQDRQFILSSKKLLLSDSGFYLCAWSVRVGTPPYNEQFFGPGTRLTVL.

J is TRBJ1-1 and V is TRBV7-8; 7 bases agree with TRBD1. Trimming cost V 2 bases and J 0 bases; bases outside gene matches: 6. Germline CDR1 and CDR2: SGHVS and FQNEAQ. CDR3 length: 16 residues. CDR3 protein: CASSLRSGQLNTEAFF. The CDR3 DNA sequence: TGTGCCAGCAGCTTAAGATCGGGACAGCTGAACACTGAAGCTTTCTTT.

This clone appeared many times. This sequence joins TRBV6-1 and TRBJ2-7; 8 bases map to TRBD1. The CDR3 runs to 14 residues. Germline V gene lookup returns CDR1 MNHNS and CDR2 SASEGT. V gave up 5 bases and J gave up 5 bases; unmatched junction bases: 8. CDR3 bases: TGTGCCAGCAGTTCCCGGGACAGGTCCCACGAGCAGTACTTC. Translation gives CASSSRDRSHEQYF.

The chain has TRBV28 and TRBJ2-7, with 11 bases that match TRBD2. CDR1 is MDHEN, CDR2 SYDVKM, per germline. The CDR3 sequence is 16 residues long. V gave up 7 bases and J gave up 4 bases; unmatched junction bases: 12. The CDR3 spells CASTRGGLAGGYEQYF. The CDR3 nucleotides are TGTGCCAGCACTCGGGGGGGTCTAGCGGGAGGATACGAGCAGTACTTC.

CDR3 sequence reads: CASSSTGESATQYF. CDR3 in DNA: TGTGCCAGCAGCTCCACAGGGGAAAGCGCTACGCAGTATTTT. The V and J genes are TRBV6-1 and TRBJ2-3; 7 nucleotides align to TRBD1. J lost 8 bases, V lost 6 bases, and 11 bases had no gene match. Germline CDR1 reads MNHNS; CDR2 reads SASEGT. The CDR3 sequence is 14 residues long.

CDR3 sequence (DNA): TGTGCCAGCAGGGATAAGACAGGGTATACCGGGGAGCTGTTTTTT. Translating it yields CASRDKTGYTGELFF. The chain uses TRBV2 and TRBJ2-2; 7 nucleotides agree with TRBD1. The CDR3 runs to 15 residues. CDR1 is SNHLY, CDR2 FYNNEI, per germline. V was clipped by 6 bases and J by 5 bases; unmatched bases: 9. Variable domain in full (rest from reference TRBV2 and TRBJ2-2): EPEVTQTPSHQVTQMGQEVILRCVPISNHLYFYWYRQILGQKVEFLVSFYNNEISEKSEIFDDQFSVERPDGSNFTLKIRSTKLEDSAMYFCASRDKTGYTGELFFGEGSRLTVL.

The V call is TRBV5-4, the J call TRBJ2-7, with D maybe TRBD2 (5 bases). Between the trimmed V and J ends, which lost 1 base and 3 bases, there was a span of 8 bases. This CDR3 is built from 13 residues. Per the germline V gene, CDR1 is SGHNT and CDR2 is YYREEE (reference sequence). CDR3 DNA sequence: TGTGCCAGCAGCTTGACCGGGGACTACGAGCAGTACTTC. It codes for CASSLTGDYEQYF.

The rearrangement joins TRBV7-8 to TRBJ1-5, with D possibly being TRBD1 (6 bases). Germline CDR1 and CDR2: SGHVS and FQNEAQ. CDR3 length: 17 amino acids. Trimming stripped 2 bases from V and 2 bases from J, with 16 bases between. In DNA form, the CDR3 reads TGTGCCAGCAGCTTAAGTTCAGGGGCAGGAGGCAATCAGCCCCAGCATTTT. Translating gives CASSLSSGAGGNQPQHF.

This clone has just a few counts. V gene TRBV5-6 combines with J gene TRBJ2-3; 8 bases map to TRBD1. Germline V gene sequence: CDR1 SGHDT, CDR2 YYEEEE. The CDR3 length is 16 residues. Trimming cost V 3 bases and J 3 bases; bases outside gene matches: 9. The CDR3 here is CASSSPRDRPTDTQYF. DNA of the CDR3: TGTGCCAGCAGCTCTCCCCGGGACAGGCCTACAGATACGCAGTATTTT.

This clone was recorded only once. This chain connects TRBV7-9 to TRBJ2-1, with TRBD1 identical over 11 bases. V lost 8 bases to trimming and J lost 4 bases; unmatched junction nucleotides: 16. The CDR3 extends over 18 amino acids. Germline assignment: CDR1 SEHNR and CDR2 FQNEAQ (reference sequence). The CDR3 nucleotides are TGTGCCAGCTTTAGGACAGGGGGCAGGAAAAGCGGTTACAATGAGCAGTTCTTC. Residues: CASFRTGGRKSGYNEQFF.

This clone was counted once. The chain links TRBV12-5 to TRBJ2-5; tentative D call: TRBD2 (6 bases). V lost 2 bases to trimming and J lost 5 bases, with 18 bases between them. This CDR3 is 16 amino acids long. In germline, CDR1 is LGHNT, CDR2 FRNRAP. The CDR3 DNA sequence: TGTGCTAGTGGTTTGATCCCTCTAGCGAAAGGGGAGACCCAGTACTTC. Protein sequence: CASGLIPLAKGETQYF.

V usage is TRBV6-5 and J usage is TRBJ1-5; D is uncertain. Germline assignment: CDR1 MNHEY and CDR2 SVGAGI. The V end was cut by 0 bases, the J end by 7 bases, with 13 bases between. The CDR3 sequence is 15 residues long. This CDR3 reads CASSYSSGAGQPQHF. The DNA of the CDR3 is TGTGCCAGCAGTTACTCATCGGGCGCGGGCCAGCCCCAGCATTTT.

This clone was detected a few times. This CDR3 is also generated by other DNA sequences in the sample. V gene TRBV27 combines with J gene TRBJ2-7, with 7 positions matching TRBD2. There are 15 residues in the CDR3. CDR1 and CDR2 from the germline V gene are MNHEY and SMNVEV (reference sequence). V trimming: 6 bases; J trimming: 0 bases; junction bases outside the gene matches: 8. This chain's CDR3 is CASSPTRLASYEQYF. DNA for the CDR3: TGTGCCAGCAGCCCCACGCGACTAGCCTCCTACGAGCAGTACTTC.

J is TRBJ2-3 and V is TRBV6-5; D unresolved. Trimming left V 4 bases short and J 2 bases short, with 4 bases between. Germline lookup yields CDR1 MNHEY and CDR2 SVGAGI. The CDR3 runs 12 residues. CDR3 nucleotides: TGTGCCAGCAGTTCCAACACAGATACGCAGTATTTT. Protein product: CASSSNTDTQYF.

The chain carries TRBV15 and TRBJ2-1, with a tentative D call TRBD2 (7 bases). CDR1 LNHNV and CDR2 YYDKDF come from the germline V gene (reference sequence). The CDR3 contains 15 residues. V was shortened by 1 base and J by 6 bases, with 13 bases between the two germline ends. The CDR3 region has the DNA TGTGCCACCAGCAGAGTGCGGGGAGGGGGCAATGAGCAGTTCTTC. This sequence encodes CATSRVRGGGNEQFF.